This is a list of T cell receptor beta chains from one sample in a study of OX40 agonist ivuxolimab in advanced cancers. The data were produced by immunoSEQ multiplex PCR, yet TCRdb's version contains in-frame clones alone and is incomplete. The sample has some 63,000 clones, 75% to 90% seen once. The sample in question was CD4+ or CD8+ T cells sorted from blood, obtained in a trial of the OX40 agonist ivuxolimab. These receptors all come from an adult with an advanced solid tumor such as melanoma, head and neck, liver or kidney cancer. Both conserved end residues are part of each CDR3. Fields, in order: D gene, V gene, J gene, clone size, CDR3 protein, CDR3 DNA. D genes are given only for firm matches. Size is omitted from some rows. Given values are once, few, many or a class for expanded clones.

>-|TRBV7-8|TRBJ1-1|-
CASSLAGHREAFF
TGTGCCAGCAGCTTAGCAGGACATCGAGAAGCTTTCTTT
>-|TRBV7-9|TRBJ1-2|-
CASSPMFEGVGGYTF
TGTGCCAGCAGTCCCATGTTTGAGGGCGTGGGTGGCTACACCTTC
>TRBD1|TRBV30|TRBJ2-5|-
CAWRSQGQETQYF
TGTGCCTGGAGGTCACAGGGGCAAGAGACCCAGTACTTC
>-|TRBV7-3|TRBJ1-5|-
CASSSPQGNQPQHF
TGTGCCAGCAGCTCACCCCAGGGGAATCAGCCCCAGCATTTT
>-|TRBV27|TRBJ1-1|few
CASSFLGTANTEAFF
TGTGCCAGCAGTTTCCTCGGGACCGCGAACACTGAAGCTTTCTTT
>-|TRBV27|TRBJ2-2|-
CASVRQNTGELFF
TGTGCCAGCGTGCGGCAGAACACCGGGGAGCTGTTTTTT
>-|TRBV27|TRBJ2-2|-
CASSPLRDLNTGELFF
TGTGCCAGCAGCCCCCTCCGGGACTTGAACACCGGGGAGCTGTTTTTT
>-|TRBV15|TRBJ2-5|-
CATDRQATNLQETQYF
TGTGCCACCGATAGACAGGCCACTAATCTCCAAGAGACCCAGTACTTC
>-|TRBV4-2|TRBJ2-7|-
CASSQVPDSSYYEQYF
TGTGCCAGCAGCCAAGTGCCGGACAGCTCTTACTACGAGCAGTACTTC
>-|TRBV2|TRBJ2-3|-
CASDFGRSTDTQYF
TGTGCCAGCGATTTTGGACGGAGCACAGATACGCAGTATTTT
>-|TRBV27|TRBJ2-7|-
CASSFGGGEQYF
TGTGCCAGCAGTTTTGGAGGGGGAGAGCAGTACTTC
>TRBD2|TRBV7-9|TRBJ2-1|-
CASSFTSGIYNEQFF
TGTGCCAGCAGCTTTACTAGCGGGATCTACAATGAGCAGTTCTTC
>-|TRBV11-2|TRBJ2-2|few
CASTPRGVTGELFF
TGTGCCAGCACCCCACGAGGAGTCACCGGGGAGCTGTTTTTT
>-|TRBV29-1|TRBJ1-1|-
CSVEVYGTEAFF
TGCAGCGTTGAAGTGTATGGGACTGAAGCTTTCTTT
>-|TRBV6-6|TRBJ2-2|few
CASSYSSWELFF
TGTGCCAGCAGTTACAGTTCATGGGAGCTGTTTTTT
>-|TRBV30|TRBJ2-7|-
CAWSVYKNYEQYF
TGTGCCTGGAGCGTCTACAAGAACTACGAGCAGTACTTC
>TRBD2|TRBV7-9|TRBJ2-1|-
CASSYSGGLYGEQFF
TGTGCCAGCAGCTACAGCGGGGGGTTATACGGTGAGCAGTTCTTC
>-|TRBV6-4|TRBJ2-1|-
CASSSRGGHEQFF
TGTGCCAGCAGTTCCAGGGGGGGGCATGAGCAGTTCTTC
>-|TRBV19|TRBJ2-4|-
CASSGVGLLAKNIQYF
TGTGCCAGTAGTGGAGTTGGGCTACTAGCCAAAAACATTCAGTACTTC
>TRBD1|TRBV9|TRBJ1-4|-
CASSPHRGLSEKLFF
TGTGCCAGCAGCCCCCACAGGGGGCTAAGTGAAAAACTGTTTTTT
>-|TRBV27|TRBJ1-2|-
CATRRGGNYGYTF
TGTGCCACCAGGAGAGGGGGTAACTATGGCTACACCTTC
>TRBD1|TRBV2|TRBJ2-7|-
CASSVGQAYEQYF
TGTGCCAGCAGTGTCGGACAGGCCTACGAGCAGTACTTC
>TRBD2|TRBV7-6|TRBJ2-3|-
CASSPPPGLAITDTQYF
TGTGCCAGCAGCCCCCCCCCGGGACTAGCGATCACAGATACGCAGTATTTT
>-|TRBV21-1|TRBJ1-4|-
CASSKAGGNEKLFF
TGTGCCAGCAGCAAAGCGGGAGGAAATGAAAAACTGTTTTTT
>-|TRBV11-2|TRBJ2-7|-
CASSPSVGALSYEQYF
TGTGCCAGCAGCCCCTCAGTAGGGGCCCTATCCTACGAGCAGTACTTC
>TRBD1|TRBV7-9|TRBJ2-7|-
CASGTGTVYEQYF
TGTGCCAGCGGGACAGGGACGGTCTACGAGCAGTACTTC
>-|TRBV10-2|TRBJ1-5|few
CAAGFPQHF
TGCGCCGCGGGTTTTCCCCAGCATTTT
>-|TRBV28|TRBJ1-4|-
CASTHRETGEKLFF
TGTGCCAGCACTCACAGGGAGACGGGTGAAAAACTGTTTTTT
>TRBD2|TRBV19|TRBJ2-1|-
CASRSGGAINEQFF
TGTGCCAGTCGGAGCGGGGGGGCAATTAATGAGCAGTTCTTC
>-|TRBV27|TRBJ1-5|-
CASSPPGPNQPQHF
TGTGCCAGCAGTCCCCCGGGACCTAATCAGCCCCAGCATTTT
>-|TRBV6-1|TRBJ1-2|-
CAQGGNYGYTF
TGTGCACAGGGAGGAAACTATGGCTACACCTTC
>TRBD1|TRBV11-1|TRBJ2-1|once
CASSHRDREYNEQFF
TGTGCCAGCAGTCACCGGGACAGGGAATACAATGAGCAGTTCTTC
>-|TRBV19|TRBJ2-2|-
CASSQRGYTGELFF
TGTGCCAGTAGTCAACGGGGCTACACCGGGGAGCTGTTTTTT
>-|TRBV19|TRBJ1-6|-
CASSPYLPGTNNSPLHF
TGTGCCAGTAGCCCCTATCTTCCAGGAACGAATAATTCACCCCTCCACTTT
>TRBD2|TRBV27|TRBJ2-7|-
CASSPSGGDSYEQYF
TGTGCCAGCAGTCCTAGCGGGGGGGACTCCTACGAGCAGTACTTC
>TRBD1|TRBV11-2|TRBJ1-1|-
CASSLVGTGGTEAFF
TGTGCCAGCAGCTTAGTTGGGACAGGCGGGACTGAAGCTTTCTTT